This TCR beta chain was captured in a study of T cell responses to AZD1222 COVID-19 vaccine listed by TCRdb under 2021. In terms of the full investigation: AZD1222 recipients with second doses at about 4 weeks or about 12 weeks were pooled, because spike-specific TCR depth and breadth did not differ between schedules. A total of about 240 trial participants underwent TCR sequencing, of whom 200 to 220 received two doses of AZD1222 and some 26 received two doses of the MenACWY control vaccine. Enrollment into the trials was organized by age into subgroups of 18-55, 56-69 and 70-plus years, and those subgroups contained roughly 150, 30 and 60 TCR-sequenced participants, respectively. Broad study findings and their caveats: Only five or six AZD1222 recipients were SARS-CoV-2 seropositive at baseline, limiting conclusions about previously exposed vaccinees. Epitopes outside the regions mutated in the B.1.351 and B.1.1.7 variants were reportedly recognized by nearly half of the unique spike-specific TCRs. The whole spike protein was spanned by vaccine-associated CD4 TCRs, and dominant responses were seen in regions 160-218 and 743-854. The 56-69-year group was small, and its depth increase did not reach significance, likely because of low power. Because no samples from the day 14 peak response were available, repertoires could be characterized only after the peak T cell response. Participants were mostly white British, with more females than males. The authors suggested clonal diversity may have been underestimated. After two AZD1222 doses, spike-specific TCR breadth and depth were significantly higher than at day 0 and than in MenACWY recipients.

The CDR3 regions of human TCRbeta chains were analyzed by immunosequencing. Processing in the source paper ran as follows. TCRs in the repertoires were compared against a reference library of SARS-CoV-2-specific TCRs that had been generated with the MIRA antigen-specificity platform. Breadth was defined as the fraction of unique TCRs that were SARS-CoV-2-associated. Depth was defined as the fraction of total T cells that were SARS-CoV-2-associated. Using the MIRA data, each spike-specific TCR was assigned both to the spike region to which the TCR was reactive and to a CD4 or CD8 class. Log10-transformed breadth and depth values were compared by one-way ANOVA with Sidak's multiple comparisons tests. This immuneACCESS table, as held by TCRdb, lists in-frame sequences with V and J called but not all clones. Of the missing ones, under half trace to an unresolved V gene in checked studies; the others have no known cause. For V, J and clone size, that table is used; D and trimming come from the DNA. Recorded for this sample are about 130,000 clones; roughly 90% of them occurred a single time. About 2.7% of the sample belongs to the ten largest clones.

The CDR3 numbers 14 residues from cysteine through phenylalanine. Only the CDR3 DNA is retained, 42 bases long and in frame from the first base. Based on the germline V gene, the CDR1 and CDR2 sequences are SGHTA and FQGNSA. Compared with germline, V lacks 9 bases and J lacks 2 bases; bases without a gene match: 5. What the time point label conveys for this sample: baseline before first vaccination. Vaccinee samples came from UK trials COV001 and COV002, including a single-blind randomized controlled phase 2/3 trial of AZD1222 (ChAdOx1 nCoV-19) in healthy adults. For TCRbeta chain sequencing, PBMC samples from trial participants were taken at day 0 and at day 28 after the second dose. In its sample, this clone was seen a few times. Its antigen remains unidentified. The sample holds no much larger clone one base away, and base qualities are not on file.

This specimen consisted of peripheral blood, obtained on day 0 of AZD1222 vaccination. Here the chain combines TRBV7-2 and TRBJ2-7; TRBD2 lines up with 12 middle nucleotides. The source is an adult in good health. CDR3 reads: CASRLAGVTYEQYF. The nucleotide sequence reads TGTGCCAGTCGACTAGCGGGGGTAACCTACGAGCAGTACTTC.